These 25 T cell receptor beta chains were all obtained from the same sample, sequenced in a study of cytomegalovirus exposure and HLA in healthy donors. The PCR employed 60 Vbeta primers together with 13 Jbeta primers. Generated by immunoSEQ multiplex PCR, the TCRdb table keeps only in-frame clones and is missing some. The sample has 95,000 to 150,000 clones; about 76% are singletons. What was sequenced was PBMCs. The receptors shown here come from a woman aged 55-69 years in good health and CMV-seropositive.

The V and J genes are TRBV4-3 and TRBJ2-2; 7 bases match TRBD1. Germline CDR1 and CDR2: LGHNA and YSLEER. Trimming at V came to 4 bases and at J to 3 bases, leaving 5 bases not matched to a gene. The CDR3 covers 15 residues. The CDR3 DNA is TGCGCCAGCAGCCGCAGACAGGGCGACACCGGGGAGCTGTTTTTT. Protein: CASSRRQGDTGELFF.

This clone was counted between two and nine times. This sequence joins TRBV11-1 and TRBJ2-5, with 7 bases lining up with TRBD2. CDR3 length equals 17 residues. V shed 5 bases, J shed 0 bases, and the junction held 12 bases outside the gene matches. CDR1 and CDR2 (germline): SGHAT, FQDESV (reference sequence). The chain's CDR3 is CASSNEAGRRNQETQYF. The CDR3, as DNA: TGTGCCAGCAGCAACGAAGCGGGACGTAGGAACCAAGAGACCCAGTACTTC.

This clone came up a few times. This chain links TRBV9 with TRBJ2-5, with TRBD1 identical over 7 bases. This CDR3 is 16 amino acids long. V gave up 0 bases and J gave up 4 bases; unmatched junction bases: 9. From germline, CDR1 is SGDLS and CDR2 YYNGEE. As DNA, the CDR3 is TGTGCCAGCAGCGTAGACACAGGGGAGATGGGAGAGACCCAGTACTTC. This translates into CASSVDTGEMGETQYF. Variable domain in full (rest from reference TRBV9 and TRBJ2-5): DSGVTQTPKHLITATGQRVTLRCSPRSGDLSVYWYQQSLDQGLQFLIQYYNGEERAKGNILERFSAQQFPDLHSELNLSSLELGDSALYFCASSVDTGEMGETQYFGPGTRLLVL.

The chain is built from TRBV27 and TRBJ2-6; D remains ambiguous. The CDR3 runs 13 residues. The ends were cut back, 6 bases at V and 1 base at J, with 4 bases in the middle. Germline V gene lookup returns CDR1 MNHEY and CDR2 SMNVEV (reference sequence). The CDR3 sequence: CASSASGANVLTF. CDR3 in DNA: TGTGCCAGCAGCGCGTCTGGGGCCAACGTCCTGACTTTC. Using reference TRBV27 and TRBJ2-6 for the parts outside the CDR3, the full variable domain is EAQVTQNPRYLITVTGKKLTVTCSQNMNHEYMSWYRQDPGLGLRQIYYSMNVEVTDKGDVPEGYKVSRKEKRNFPLILESPSPNQTSLYFCASSASGANVLTFGAGSRLTVL.

V usage is TRBV7-9 and J usage is TRBJ1-6; 8 bases agree with TRBD1. Germline trimming cut 10 bases from V and 11 bases from J; bases unmatched to any gene: 19. This CDR3 has 16 amino acids. CDR1 SEHNR and CDR2 FQNEAQ come from the germline V gene (reference sequence). The CDR3 bases are TGTGCCACCGGGTCTTCTTCCGGGACAGGCCGCACACCCCTCCACTTT. This translates into CATGSSSGTGRTPLHF.

The rearrangement links TRBV7-9 to TRBJ2-2; a weak D match, TRBD2 (5 bases). The length of the CDR3 is 15 residues. Germline V CDR1 and CDR2: SEHNR, FQNEAQ (reference sequence). V shed 5 bases and J shed 2 bases, with 12 bases lying between them. The CDR3 protein is CASSKETINTGELFF. CDR3 coding DNA: TGTGCCAGCAGCAAAGAGACTATTAACACCGGGGAGCTGTTTTTT.

In nucleotides, the CDR3 is TGTGCCAGCAGCCAAGGACAGGGGACTTATAATTCACCCCTCCACTTT. Translating it yields CASSQGQGTYNSPLHF. This rearrangement joins TRBV14 to TRBJ1-6, with TRBD1 matching 8 bases. Germline CDR1 and CDR2: SGHDN and FVKESK. CDR3 size: 16 residues. Losses at the gene ends were 1 base for V and 4 bases for J; bases not matched to a gene: 3. The variable domain in full, with the rest retrieved from reference TRBV14 and TRBJ1-6, is EAGVTQFPSHSVIEKGQTVTLRCDPISGHDNLYWYRRVMGKEIKFLLHFVKESKQDESGMPNNRFLAERTGGTYSTLKVQPAELEDSGVYFCASSQGQGTYNSPLHFGNGTRLTVT.

The rearrangement joins TRBV29-1 to TRBJ2-5; 8 nucleotides line up with TRBD2. V shed 3 bases and J 4 bases; nucleotides not matched to a gene: 13. CDR1 SQVTM and CDR2 ANQGSEA come from the germline V gene. The CDR3 contains 16 residues. This CDR3 reads CSVEIGSSGVGETQYF. CDR3 nucleotides: TGCAGCGTTGAGATCGGTAGTAGCGGGGTCGGAGAGACCCAGTACTTC.

The chain combines TRBV27 with TRBJ1-5; 7 bases align to TRBD1. Germline V gene data show CDR1 as MNHEY and CDR2 as SMNVEV (reference sequence). With 5 bases clipped from V and 7 bases from J, the junction kept 11 bases outside the gene matches. The CDR3 has 15 residues. This CDR3 is CASSPVGRGLQPQHF. CDR3 nucleotide sequence: TGTGCCAGCAGTCCCGTCGGGAGGGGGCTGCAGCCCCAGCATTTT.

This sequence joins TRBV5-1 and TRBJ1-2; 9 positions agree with TRBD1. This CDR3 is 13 amino acids long. Per the germline V gene, CDR1 is SGHRS and CDR2 is YFSETQ. V shed 8 bases, J shed 2 bases, and the junction held 4 bases outside the gene matches. CDR3 residues: CASTGQGNYGYTF. In nucleotides, the CDR3 is TGCGCCAGTACGGGACAGGGAAACTATGGCTACACCTTC.

The chain has TRBV7-3 and TRBJ2-5, with 8 bases lining up with TRBD2. The germline gives CDR1 SGHTA, CDR2 FQGTGA. The CDR3 consists of 15 residues. The ends lost 2 bases at V and 1 base at J; junction bases unmatched: 3. CDR3: CASSLLAGLQETQYF. In DNA form, the CDR3 reads TGTGCCAGCAGCTTATTAGCGGGACTCCAAGAGACCCAGTACTTC.

The chain links TRBV14 to TRBJ1-5; D is uncertain. The CDR3 is 13 amino acids. Trimming cost V 6 bases and J 7 bases, with 13 bases left between them. Germline lookup yields CDR1 SGHDN and CDR2 FVKESK. The CDR3: CASSQTLGQPQHF. As DNA, the CDR3 is TGTGCCAGCAGTCAAACGCTAGGCCAGCCCCAGCATTTT. Full variable domain (remainder filled in from reference TRBV14 and TRBJ1-5): EAGVTQFPSHSVIEKGQTVTLRCDPISGHDNLYWYRRVMGKEIKFLLHFVKESKQDESGMPNNRFLAERTGGTYSTLKVQPAELEDSGVYFCASSQTLGQPQHFGDGTRLSIL.

The V call is TRBV5-1, the J call TRBJ2-2; D is ambiguous. CDR1 SGHRS and CDR2 YFSETQ come from the germline V gene. The CDR3 has 16 residues. Trimming left V 6 bases short and J 4 bases short, with 19 bases between. The DNA for the CDR3 is TGCGCCAGCACCCTATCTCAGGCGATGATCACCGGGGAGCTGTTTTTT. Its protein is CASTLSQAMITGELFF.

The chain recombines TRBV7-2 with TRBJ1-5; D ambiguous. Trimming cost V 5 bases and J 2 bases, with 22 bases left between them. The CDR3 is 18 amino acids. Germline loops: CDR1 SGHTA, CDR2 FQGNSA. This CDR3 is CASSPRREGATGNQPQHF. DNA for the CDR3: TGTGCCAGCAGCCCACGGAGAGAGGGCGCGACGGGCAATCAGCCCCAGCATTTT.

As DNA, the CDR3 is TGTGCCAGCAAGAGACTAGCGGGAACGGTCAATGAGCAGTTCTTC. Protein sequence: CASKRLAGTVNEQFF. The chain recombines TRBV6-5 with TRBJ2-1, with 11 nucleotides matching TRBD2. J was trimmed by 6 bases and V by 7 bases; bases with no gene match: 8. The CDR3 extends over 15 amino acids. Germline loops: CDR1 MNHEY, CDR2 SVGAGI.

This sequence joins TRBV2 and TRBJ2-1, with TRBD2 identical over 10 bases. The CDR3 consists of 16 residues. Germline CDR1 is SNHLY and CDR2 is FYNNEI. V was pared by 7 bases and J by 4 bases, with 10 bases of the junction left unmatched. The CDR3: CASTWLAGVKYNEQFF. For the CDR3, the DNA is TGTGCCAGCACCTGGCTAGCGGGGGTAAAATACAATGAGCAGTTCTTC.

V and J are TRBV5-1 and TRBJ2-5; 16 bases are shared with TRBD2. Germline CDR1 and CDR2: SGHRS and YFSETQ. The CDR3 totals 19 residues. The V and J ends lost 4 bases and 3 bases, in that order; junction bases with no gene match: 12. The CDR3 DNA reads TGCGCCAGCAGCGGATCACCCGGGACTAGCGGGGGGGCAAAAGAGACCCAGTACTTC. Protein sequence: CASSGSPGTSGGAKETQYF. The full variable domain, with the rest looked up from reference TRBV5-1 and TRBJ2-5, is KAGVTQTPRYLIKTRGQQVTLSCSPISGHRSVSWYQQTPGQGLQFLFEYFSETQRNKGNFPGRFSGRQFSNSRSEMNVSTLELGDSALYLCASSGSPGTSGGAKETQYFGPGTRLLVL.

This sequence joins TRBV6-5 and TRBJ2-3; 7 bases match TRBD1. CDR3 size: 12 residues. The V segment lost 4 bases and the J segment 6 bases; nucleotides outside the gene matches: 1. Germline-derived CDR1 and CDR2 are MNHEY and SVGAGI. CDR3 sequence reads: CASSSRGDTQYF. CDR3 in DNA: TGTGCCAGCAGTTCCAGGGGGGATACGCAGTATTTT.

V and J are TRBV19 and TRBJ1-5; 10 nucleotides match TRBD1. Per the germline V gene, CDR1 is LNHDA and CDR2 is SQIVND (reference sequence). CDR3 length: 16 amino acids. V lost 4 bases, J lost 6 bases, and 9 bases stayed unmatched. This CDR3 is CASSTMDRGKGQPQHF. DNA of the CDR3: TGTGCCAGTAGTACTATGGACAGGGGGAAGGGTCAGCCCCAGCATTTT. Combining the CDR3 with reference TRBV19 and TRBJ1-5 gives the whole variable domain DGGITQSPKYLFRKEGQNVTLSCEQNLNHDAMYWYRQDPGQGLRLIYYSQIVNDFQKGDIAEGYSVSREKKESFPLTVTSAQKNPTAFYLCASSTMDRGKGQPQHFGDGTRLSIL.

This clone occurred a few times. The rearrangement links TRBV6-6 to TRBJ1-1, with D maybe TRBD1 (5 bases). The CDR3 totals 15 residues. The V end was cut by 6 bases, the J end by 4 bases, with 18 bases between. The germline V gene has CDR1 MNHNY and CDR2 SVGAGI (reference sequence). CDR3 loop: CASSRQSDGRTEAFF. The DNA for the CDR3 is TGTGCCAGCAGCCGACAGTCGGACGGTCGCACTGAAGCTTTCTTT.

This chain connects TRBV27 to TRBJ1-2; the D gene is possibly TRBD1 (6 bases). This CDR3 comprises 14 residues. Trimming took 5 bases from V and 3 from J, leaving 13 bases between them. Germline CDR1 and CDR2: MNHEY and SMNVEV (reference sequence). The CDR3 sequence: CASSPYRADYGYTF. CDR3 DNA: TGTGCCAGCAGTCCCTACAGGGCCGACTATGGCTACACCTTC.

The rearrangement uses TRBV4-1 and TRBJ2-7, with D perhaps matching TRBD1 (6 bases). Trimming stripped 3 bases from V and 4 bases from J, with 13 bases between. This CDR3 contains 14 residues. Germline CDR1 MGHRA, CDR2 YSYEKL. CDR3 nucleotides: TGCGCCAGCAGCCATTCCTCACAGGGTTACGAGCAGTACTTC. It specifies CASSHSSQGYEQYF.

The genes are TRBV15 and TRBJ1-2; D is ambiguous. The CDR3 has 14 residues. Germline V gives CDR1 LNHNV, CDR2 YYDKDF (reference sequence). V gave up 0 bases and J gave up 7 bases, with 12 bases separating them. The CDR3 is CATSRDRGWSGYTF. The DNA for the CDR3 is TGTGCCACCAGCAGAGATCGAGGGTGGTCTGGCTACACCTTC.

The chain links TRBV7-2 to TRBJ1-3; D perhaps matches TRBD1 (6 bases). The CDR3 runs to 15 residues. The germline gives CDR1 SGHTA, CDR2 FQGNSA. The V end lost 5 bases, the J end lost 4 bases, and 15 bases lay between the germline ends. CDR3 coding DNA: TGTGCCAGCAGCAGAGGCGACAGGAGGGGAAACACCATATATTTT. It yields the protein CASSRGDRRGNTIYF. Full variable domain (outside the CDR3, taken from reference TRBV7-2 and TRBJ1-3): GAGVSQSPSNKVTEKGKDVELRCDPISGHTALYWYRQSLGQGLEFLIYFQGNSAPDKSGLPSDRFSAERTGGSVSTLTIQRTQQEDSAVYLCASSRGDRRGNTIYFGEGSWLTVV.

The gene calls are TRBV30 and TRBJ2-2; 12 bases match TRBD2. V lost 8 bases, J lost 5 bases, and 9 bases stayed unmatched. This CDR3 spans 15 amino acids. Per the germline V gene, CDR1 is GTSNPN and CDR2 is SVGIG (reference sequence). CDR3 bases: TGTGCCGGAAGACTAGCGGGAGAGGGGACCGGGGAGCTGTTTTTT. It yields the protein CAGRLAGEGTGELFF.